Listed here are 18 T cell receptor beta chains from one sample, sequenced in a study of blood T cells in healthy people across ages. Primed by a sample-barcoded 5' primer and a J-beta primer mix, a second PCR proceeded for 7 to 11 cycles. TCRdb re-called the 5' RACE reads through MiXCR, storing one row per CDR3 protein. The table records 550,000 to 750,000 distinct CDR3 sequences, around 21% of them present only once. The sequenced sample consisted of blood. These receptors were collected from a man between 65 and 79 years old in good health.

This clonotype occurred a few times. The gene calls are TRBV5-1 and TRBJ2-5; D unresolved. This CDR3 is built from 13 residues. Germline CDR1 reads SGHRS; CDR2 reads YFSETQ. V lost 0 bases and J lost 5, with 8 bases in between. The CDR3 spells CASSLDSLETQYF. The CDR3 bases are TGCGCCAGCAGCTTGGATAGCCTGGAGACCCAGTACTTC.

This clonotype was picked up a small number of times. The chain uses TRBV28 and TRBJ2-2; D is perhaps TRBD2 (5 bases). Per germline, CDR1 MDHEN and CDR2 SYDVKM. The CDR3 is made up of 16 amino acids. V was clipped by 5 bases and J by 3 bases, with 16 bases between them. The CDR3 nucleotides read TGTGCCAGCAGTAACTTCCCCCGGGATTACACCGGGGAGCTGTTTTTT. Its protein is CASSNFPRDYTGELFF.

This clonotype was observed many times. The V gene is TRBV29-1, the J gene TRBJ2-7; D remains unclear. This CDR3 has 12 amino acids. The germline gives CDR1 SQVTM, CDR2 ANQGSEA. V lost 3 bases, J lost 1 base, and 7 bases lay in between. The CDR3 bases are TGCAGCGTTGATATGGGTTCCTACGAGCAGTACTTC. It codes for CSVDMGSYEQYF.

The table lists this clonotype with many counts. The V call is TRBV28, the J call TRBJ2-5, with D perhaps matching TRBD2 (6 bases). Trimming cost V 3 bases and J 5 bases, with 25 bases left between them. The CDR3 consists of 18 residues. Germline V gene sequence: CDR1 MDHEN, CDR2 SYDVKM. CDR3 nucleotides: TGTGCCAGCAGTTTTGGAGGGTGGGGTCCCCAATCCCAGGAGACCCAGTACTTC. Protein: CASSFGGWGPQSQETQYF.

The CDR3 here is CASRPRAMNTEAFF. In nucleotides, the CDR3 is TGTGCCAGCAGACCCAGGGCGATGAACACTGAAGCTTTCTTT. The chain uses TRBV6-1 and TRBJ1-1; D is perhaps TRBD1 (5 bases). This CDR3 is 14 amino acids long. CDR1 is MNHNS and CDR2 is SASEGT in the germline V gene. With 6 bases removed from V and 0 bases from J, the gap between germline ends came to 11 bases.

Only a few counts were recorded for this clonotype. The J gene is TRBJ1-4, the V gene TRBV4-3; D possibly corresponds to TRBD1 (5 bases). The V end lost 3 bases, the J end lost 5 bases, and 25 bases lay between the germline ends. Germline loops: CDR1 LGHNA, CDR2 YSLEER. The CDR3 runs 19 residues. CDR3 bases: TGCGCCAGCAGCCAGGACTGGAGTGGATCACAGGACCGCAATGAAAAACTGTTTTTT. It encodes CASSQDWSGSQDRNEKLFF.

The V gene is TRBV5-6, the J gene TRBJ2-1; D gene uncertain. Trimming removed 3 bases at V and 5 bases at J, with 12 bases between. The CDR3 runs to 14 residues. Germline V CDR1 and CDR2: SGHDT, YYEEEE. CDR3 loop: CASSSRRDDNEQFF. CDR3 in DNA: TGTGCCAGCAGCTCCCGTCGAGACGACAATGAGCAGTTCTTC.

The sample holds many counts of this clonotype. V usage is TRBV25-1 and J usage is TRBJ2-6; D is ambiguous. The CDR3 covers 12 residues. The ends were cut back, 6 bases at V and 4 bases at J, with 4 bases in the middle. Germline V gives CDR1 MGHDK, CDR2 SYGVNS. CDR3 DNA sequence: TGTGCCAGCAGGACCGGGGCCAACGTCCTGACTTTC. It encodes CASRTGANVLTF.

The table lists this clonotype with a few counts. The V call is TRBV7-8, the J call TRBJ2-1; 10 bases match TRBD2. Trimming cost V 1 base and J 6 bases; bases outside gene matches: 12. This CDR3 is 18 amino acids long. Per germline, CDR1 SGHVS and CDR2 FQNEAQ. CDR3 sequence (DNA): TGTGCCAGCAGCTTAGTAGGAGGGACTAGCGAGTTTCGCAATGAGCAGTTCTTC. Encoded protein: CASSLVGGTSEFRNEQFF.

This clonotype was observed a single time. The V call is TRBV9, the J call TRBJ1-2; the match to TRBD1 covers 9 bases. This CDR3 has 14 amino acids. The germline V gene encodes CDR1 SGDLS and CDR2 YYNGEE. V was clipped by 4 bases and J by 7 bases; unmatched bases: 8. The CDR3 is CASSQKQGAGGYTF. The CDR3 nucleotides are TGTGCCAGCAGCCAGAAACAGGGGGCGGGTGGCTACACCTTC. Together with reference TRBV9 and TRBJ1-2, the CDR3 gives the full variable domain: DSGVTQTPKHLITATGQRVTLRCSPRSGDLSVYWYQQSLDQGLQFLIQYYNGEERAKGNILERFSAQQFPDLHSELNLSSLELGDSALYFCASSQKQGAGGYTFGSGTRLTVV.

The gene calls are TRBV20-1 and TRBJ2-2, with 9 bases that match TRBD1. The germline V gene has CDR1 DFQATT and CDR2 SNEGSKA (reference sequence). V shed 5 bases and J 4 bases; nucleotides not matched to a gene: 5. This CDR3 has 14 residues. The CDR3 loop reads CSAYRQGGTGELFF. The CDR3 nucleotides read TGCAGTGCTTATCGACAGGGGGGCACCGGGGAGCTGTTTTTT.

This clonotype was picked up a small number of times. V is TRBV6-1 and J is TRBJ2-1; D not resolved. Trimming left V 0 bases short and J 4 bases short, with 7 bases between. CDR3 length: 14 amino acids. The germline gives CDR1 MNHNS, CDR2 SASEGT. The CDR3 loop reads CASSEARAYNEQFF. Here the CDR3 DNA reads TGTGCCAGCAGTGAAGCACGAGCATACAATGAGCAGTTCTTC.

This clonotype has more than one count but fewer than ten. The chain carries TRBV5-5 and TRBJ1-4, with D tentatively TRBD1 (5 bases). CDR3 length equals 13 residues. V lost 6 bases to trimming and J lost 3 bases, with 9 bases between them. Germline assignment: CDR1 SGHKS and CDR2 YYEKEE (reference sequence). The CDR3 sequence: CASTRGPNEKLFF. The DNA for the CDR3 is TGTGCCAGCACCCGGGGACCTAATGAAAAACTGTTTTTT.

The chain's CDR3 is CASSLRVTAYNEQFF. The CDR3 nucleotides are TGTGCCAGCAGCTTACGGGTCACGGCCTACAATGAGCAGTTCTTC. The chain links TRBV7-3 to TRBJ2-1; D is unresolved. CDR3 length: 15 residues. Germline CDR1 SGHTA, CDR2 FQGTGA. V shed 2 bases and J shed 2 bases, with 10 bases lying between them.

This clonotype appeared a few times. The chain combines TRBV20-1 with TRBJ2-3, with D hard to call. The germline V gene encodes CDR1 DFQATT and CDR2 SNEGSKA (reference sequence). Trimming took 6 bases from V and 0 from J, leaving 7 bases between them. The CDR3 runs 12 residues. CDR3 DNA: TGCAGTGCCAAGGTTAGCACAGATACGCAGTATTTT. This gives the protein CSAKVSTDTQYF.

The chain is built from TRBV19 and TRBJ2-7; D is unclear. Trimming removed 1 base from V and 5 bases from J, with 9 bases in between. This CDR3 is 13 amino acids long. Germline lookup yields CDR1 LNHDA and CDR2 SQIVND (reference sequence). The CDR3 loop reads CASSIGLPNEQYF. CDR3 sequence (DNA): TGTGCCAGTAGTATAGGGCTACCAAACGAGCAGTACTTC.

This clonotype was detected only a few times. The V and J genes are TRBV20-1 and TRBJ2-1; D may be TRBD2 (5 bases). Germline V gene lookup returns CDR1 DFQATT and CDR2 SNEGSKA (reference sequence). This CDR3 is 17 amino acids long. Trimming removed 0 bases from V and 1 base from J, with 16 bases in between. The DNA for the CDR3 is TGCAGTGCTAGAGATTTGGCTCTCCCGGGATCCTACAATGAGCAGTTCTTC. The encoded protein is CSARDLALPGSYNEQFF.

The V and J genes are TRBV3-1 and TRBJ2-7; D remains ambiguous. In germline, CDR1 is LGHDT, CDR2 YNNKEL (reference sequence). With 1 base removed from V and 6 bases from J, the gap between germline ends came to 7 bases. There are 12 residues in the CDR3. The CDR3 nucleotides read TGTGCCAGCAGCCAAGTGGACCGCGAGCAGTACTTC. Its translation: CASSQVDREQYF.